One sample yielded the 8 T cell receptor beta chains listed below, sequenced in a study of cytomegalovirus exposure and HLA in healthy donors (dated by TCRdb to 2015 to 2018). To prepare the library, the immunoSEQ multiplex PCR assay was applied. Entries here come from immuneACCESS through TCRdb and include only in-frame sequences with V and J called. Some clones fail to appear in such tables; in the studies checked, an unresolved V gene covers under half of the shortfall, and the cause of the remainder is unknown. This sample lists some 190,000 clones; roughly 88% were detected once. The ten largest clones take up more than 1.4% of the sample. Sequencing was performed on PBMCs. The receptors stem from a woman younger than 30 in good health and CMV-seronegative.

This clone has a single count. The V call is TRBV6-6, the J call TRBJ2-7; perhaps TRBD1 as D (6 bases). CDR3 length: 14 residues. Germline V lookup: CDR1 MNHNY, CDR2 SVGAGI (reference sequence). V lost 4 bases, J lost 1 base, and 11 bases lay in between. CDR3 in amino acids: CASSSLDSSYEQYF. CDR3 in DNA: TGTGCCAGCAGTTCCCTGGACAGTTCCTACGAGCAGTACTTC.

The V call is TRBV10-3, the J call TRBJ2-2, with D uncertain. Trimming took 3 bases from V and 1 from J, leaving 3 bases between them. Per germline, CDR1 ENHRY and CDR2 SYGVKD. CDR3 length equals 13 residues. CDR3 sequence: CAISEQNTGELFF. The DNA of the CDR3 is TGTGCCATCAGTGAACAGAACACCGGGGAGCTGTTTTTT.

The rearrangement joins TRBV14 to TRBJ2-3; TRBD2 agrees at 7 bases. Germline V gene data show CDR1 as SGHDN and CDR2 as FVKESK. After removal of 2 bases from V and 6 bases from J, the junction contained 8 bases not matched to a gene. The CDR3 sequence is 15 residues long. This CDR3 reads CASSQIAGVIDTQYF. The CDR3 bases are TGTGCCAGCAGCCAAATAGCGGGTGTCATCGATACGCAGTATTTT.

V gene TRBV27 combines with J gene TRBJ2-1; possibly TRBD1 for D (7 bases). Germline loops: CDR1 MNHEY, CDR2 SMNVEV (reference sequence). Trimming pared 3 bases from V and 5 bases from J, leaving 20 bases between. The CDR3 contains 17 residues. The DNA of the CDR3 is TGTGCCAGCAGTTTGAGACAGGGTACGGGGGTACACAATGAGCAGTTCTTC. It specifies CASSLRQGTGVHNEQFF.

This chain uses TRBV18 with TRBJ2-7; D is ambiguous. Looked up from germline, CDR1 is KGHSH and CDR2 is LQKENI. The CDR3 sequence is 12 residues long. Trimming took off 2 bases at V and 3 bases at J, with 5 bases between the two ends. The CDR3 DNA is TGTGCCAGCTCACCAAACAGCTACGAGCAGTACTTC. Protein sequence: CASSPNSYEQYF.

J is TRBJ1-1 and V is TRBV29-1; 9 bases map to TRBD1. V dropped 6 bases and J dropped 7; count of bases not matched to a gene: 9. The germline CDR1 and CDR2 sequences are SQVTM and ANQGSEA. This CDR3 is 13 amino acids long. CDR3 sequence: CSVVLRDRVEAFF. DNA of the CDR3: TGCAGCGTCGTCCTCCGGGACAGGGTTGAAGCTTTCTTT. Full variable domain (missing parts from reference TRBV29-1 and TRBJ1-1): SAVISQKPSRDICQRGTSLTIQCQVDSQVTMMFWYRQQPGQSLTLIATANQGSEATYESGFVIDKFPISRPNLTFSTLTVSNMSPEDSSIYLCSVVLRDRVEAFFGQGTRLTVV.

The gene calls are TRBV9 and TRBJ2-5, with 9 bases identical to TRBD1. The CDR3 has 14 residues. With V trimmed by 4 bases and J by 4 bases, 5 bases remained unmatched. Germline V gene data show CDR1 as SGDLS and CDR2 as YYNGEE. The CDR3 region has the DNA TGTGCCAGCAGCCCGGGACAGGGAGGAGAGACCCAGTACTTC. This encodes CASSPGQGGETQYF.

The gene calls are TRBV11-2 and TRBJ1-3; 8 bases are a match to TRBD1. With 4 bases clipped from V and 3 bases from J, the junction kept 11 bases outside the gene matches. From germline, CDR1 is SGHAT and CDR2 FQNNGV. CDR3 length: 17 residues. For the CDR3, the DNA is TGTGCCAGCAGCTCTAGCTTTCCGACAGGGGTTGGAAACACCATATATTTT. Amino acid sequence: CASSSSFPTGVGNTIYF.